The 18 T cell receptor beta chains in this list originate from one sample, sequenced in a study of somatic mutations in cytotoxic T cells in rheumatoid arthritis. TCRdb keeps only in-frame clones here, not all; method: immunoSEQ multiplex PCR. Of 15,000 to 20,000 clones listed, roughly 82% were seen once; the top ten hold 17%. The sequenced sample was CD8+ T cells sorted from blood. The receptors were gathered from a woman aged 50 to 60 with rheumatoid arthritis.

This clone was observed once. The V and J genes are TRBV27 and TRBJ1-1; weak D call: TRBD1 (6 bases). The CDR3 runs to 14 residues. Deletions cut 5 bases from V and 2 bases from J, with 12 bases between. Germline V lookup: CDR1 MNHEY, CDR2 SMNVEV (reference sequence). The CDR3 is CASSPGGGNTEAFF. CDR3 nucleotide sequence: TGTGCCAGCAGTCCAGGTGGGGGCAACACTGAAGCTTTCTTT.

The V call is TRBV5-1, the J call TRBJ2-1; 11 bases are a match to TRBD2. Looked up from germline, CDR1 is SGHRS and CDR2 is YFSETQ. This CDR3 has 17 residues. V dropped 5 bases and J dropped 0; count of bases not matched to a gene: 7. CDR3 coding DNA: TGCGCCAGCAGTTCTGCTAGCGGGGGGAGCTCCTACAATGAGCAGTTCTTC. Its translation is CASSSASGGSSYNEQFF.

The chain joins TRBV27 to TRBJ2-3; D gene uncertain. Trimming removed 5 bases from V and 5 bases from J, with 11 bases in between. There are 13 residues in the CDR3. The germline CDR1 and CDR2 sequences are MNHEY and SMNVEV (reference sequence). CDR3 nucleotide sequence: TGTGCCAGCAGTCCCCCCTGGGTAGATACGCAGTATTTT. Residues: CASSPPWVDTQYF.

V and J are TRBV25-1 and TRBJ2-7, with D tentatively TRBD1 (5 bases). This CDR3 comprises 17 residues. Deletions cut 6 bases from V and 2 bases from J, with 23 bases between. Germline lookup yields CDR1 MGHDK and CDR2 SYGVNS. This CDR3 reads CASSEPEWSEGAYEQYF. CDR3 bases: TGTGCCAGCAGCGAACCGGAATGGTCGGAAGGGGCCTACGAGCAGTACTTC.

This chain links TRBV19 with TRBJ1-1; D is possibly TRBD1 (6 bases). V dropped 8 bases and J dropped 5 bases, with 18 bases sitting between them. Germline lookup yields CDR1 LNHDA and CDR2 SQIVND (reference sequence). The CDR3 runs 14 residues. Here the CDR3 DNA reads TGTGCCAGTTTTTTACAGGGTGGGGGTACTGAAGCTTTCTTT. Translation: CASFLQGGGTEAFF.

The rearrangement uses TRBV4-2 and TRBJ2-3; TRBD2 aligns across 7 bases. Germline V CDR1 and CDR2: LGHNA, YNFKEQ. J was trimmed by 2 bases and V by 0 bases; bases with no gene match: 8. CDR3 length: 17 residues. CDR3 bases: TGTGCCAGCAGCCAAGATTTGCTAGCGGAGACCACAGATACGCAGTATTTT. It specifies CASSQDLLAETTDTQYF.

This clone came up once. The chain combines TRBV7-9 with TRBJ1-4; D unresolved. Germline CDR1 reads SEHNR; CDR2 reads FQNEAQ (reference sequence). The CDR3 sequence is 13 residues long. Trimming cost V 3 bases and J 7 bases, with 9 bases left between them. The CDR3 region has the DNA TGTGCCAGCAGCTTTACAACGGGTGAAAAACTGTTTTTT. It codes for CASSFTTGEKLFF.

This clone was found a few times. The CDR3 sequence is CASSFDRGISSAEAFF. CDR3 in DNA: TGCGCCAGCAGCTTCGACAGGGGCATCTCTAGTGCTGAAGCTTTCTTT. The chain links TRBV5-1 to TRBJ1-1, with 8 bases identical to TRBD1. The CDR3 totals 16 residues. CDR1 is SGHRS and CDR2 is YFSETQ in the germline V gene. V lost 2 bases to trimming and J lost 6 bases; unmatched junction nucleotides: 12.

The chain is built from TRBV11-2 and TRBJ2-7, with 11 bases aligning to TRBD1. The CDR3 sequence is 15 residues long. Germline V lookup: CDR1 SGHAT, CDR2 FQNNGV. V was clipped by 1 base and J by 3 bases; unmatched bases: 2. CDR3 sequence (DNA): TGTGCCAGCAGCTTAGGCGGGACAGGGGGCTACGAGCAGTACTTC. Protein: CASSLGGTGGYEQYF.

This clone was detected once. The V gene is TRBV7-9, the J gene TRBJ1-2, with D possibly TRBD1 on 5 matching bases. In germline, CDR1 is SEHNR, CDR2 FQNEAQ (reference sequence). The length of the CDR3 is 14 residues. The V end lost 1 base, the J end lost 5 bases, and 11 bases lay between the germline ends. The DNA for the CDR3 is TGTGCCAGCAGCTTAGAACAGGCGCTGTATGGCTACACCTTC. Its protein product is CASSLEQALYGYTF.

The rearrangement uses TRBV19 and TRBJ1-2; D is ambiguous. Germline V gene data show CDR1 as LNHDA and CDR2 as SQIVND (reference sequence). The CDR3 spans 14 residues. Trimming took off 3 bases at V and 2 bases at J, with 10 bases between the two ends. The CDR3 is CASSIVLINYGYTF. Written as DNA, the CDR3 is TGTGCCAGTAGTATCGTACTGATAAACTATGGCTACACCTTC.

V gene TRBV28 combines with J gene TRBJ2-7; 12 nucleotides agree with TRBD2. Looked up from germline, CDR1 is MDHEN and CDR2 is SYDVKM. This CDR3 is built from 15 residues. V shed 4 bases and J 7 bases; nucleotides not matched to a gene: 8. CDR3 loop: CASSSRLAGEMEQYF. CDR3 DNA sequence: TGTGCCAGCAGTTCGCGACTAGCGGGAGAAATGGAGCAGTACTTC.

The chain has TRBV30 and TRBJ1-1; D not certain. The germline V gene has CDR1 GTSNPN and CDR2 SVGIG (reference sequence). This CDR3 contains 11 residues. V was cut by 0 bases and J by 5 bases, with 4 bases left in between. CDR3 residues: CAWSVGTEAFF. DNA for the CDR3: TGTGCCTGGAGTGTGGGAACTGAAGCTTTCTTT. Full variable domain (missing parts from reference TRBV30 and TRBJ1-1): SQTIHQWPATLVQPVGSPLSLECTVEGTSNPNLYWYRQAAGRGLQLLFYSVGIGQISSEVPQNLSASRPQDRQFILSSKKLLLSDSGFYLCAWSVGTEAFFGQGTRLTVV.

This clone was found once. The V call is TRBV21-1, the J call TRBJ2-1. TRBV21-1 is a pseudogene segment. This CDR3 has 16 amino acids. CDR3 DNA: TGTGCCAGCAGCCACCCGGCACTCAGCTCCTACAATGAGCAGTTCTTC. It specifies CASSHPALSSYNEQFF.

V is TRBV29-1 and J is TRBJ2-3; a weak D match, TRBD1 (8 bases). CDR3 size: 16 residues. Germline V gene lookup returns CDR1 SQVTM and CDR2 ANQGSEA. The V end lost 0 bases, the J end lost 4 bases, and 17 bases lay between the germline ends. CDR3 amino acids: CSVEDGRTGRADTQYF. CDR3 sequence (DNA): TGCAGCGTTGAAGACGGGAGGACAGGGCGTGCAGATACGCAGTATTTT.

The V call is TRBV19, the J call TRBJ1-6; 11 positions match TRBD1. CDR1 is LNHDA, CDR2 SQIVND, per germline (reference sequence). The CDR3 covers 15 residues. Trimming removed 3 bases from V and 9 bases from J; junction bases left unmatched: 4. This CDR3 is CASSIPGTGGSPLHF. Written as DNA, the CDR3 is TGTGCCAGTAGTATCCCAGGGACAGGGGGTTCACCCCTCCACTTT.

In its sample, this clone was seen a few times. CDR3 nucleotide sequence: TGTGCCAGCAGTTACTCGTCGGACACCGGGGAGCTGTTTTTT. Its protein is CASSYSSDTGELFF. The chain employs TRBV6-6 and TRBJ2-2; D is unresolved. The V gene lost 0 bases and the J gene lost 3 bases, with 5 bases spanning the gap. This CDR3 comprises 14 residues. From germline, CDR1 is MNHNY and CDR2 SVGAGI (reference sequence).

V is TRBV28 and J is TRBJ2-1, with D possibly TRBD2 on 7 matching bases. Germline assignment: CDR1 MDHEN and CDR2 SYDVKM. The CDR3 consists of 15 residues. Between the trimmed V and J ends, which lost 7 bases and 7 bases, there was a span of 20 bases. Here the CDR3 DNA reads TGTGCCAGCACCTGGGGAGGGGGGGGGCTGAATGAGCAGTTCTTC. Encoded protein: CASTWGGGGLNEQFF. Full variable domain (outside the CDR3, taken from reference TRBV28 and TRBJ2-1): DVKVTQSSRYLVKRTGEKVFLECVQDMDHENMFWYRQDPGLGLRLIYFSYDVKMKEKGDIPEGYSVSREKKERFSLILESASTNQTSMYLCASTWGGGGLNEQFFGPGTRLTVL.